This TCR beta chain appears in the sequencing data of a study of identical twins. Findings and limits, study-wide: Invariant T cells like MAIT and iNKT could partly confound the zero-insertion analyses. Beta out-of-frame twin sharing showed a weaker excess.

As concerns this clonotype: Its antigen remains unidentified.

V shed 10 bases, J shed 4 bases, and the junction held 7 bases outside the gene matches. CDR3 length: 13 amino acids. Germline assignment: CDR1 SEHNR and CDR2 FQNEAQ (reference sequence). A universal primer site was created by template switching, with the cDNA bearing unique molecular identifiers. MiXCR was run by TCRdb on the 5' RACE reads, yielding one entry per CDR3 protein. Among about 810,000 distinct CDR3 sequences listed, 9% to 15% were seen once. The same data also contributed to another study, on yellow fever vaccine responses in identical twins. Per that paper: Twins' vaccine T cell response reportedly gave the appearance of partial convergence and partial personalization.

The sequence came from a young woman in good health. This chain links TRBV7-9 with TRBJ2-3; 8 bases map to TRBD2. The sequencing input was PBMCs. The CDR3 loop is CATEAGGADTQYF. CDR3 DNA sequence: TGTGCCACTGAGGCGGGAGGCGCAGATACGCAGTATTTT.